The rows below give T cell receptor beta chains drawn from one sample of a study of tumor-infiltrating lymphocytes in primary liver carcinoma. TCRdb redid the calling of the multiplex PCR reads with MiXCR, one entry per CDR3 protein. The sample carries 100,000 or so distinct CDR3 sequences, under 70% recorded once. The sample consisted of liver tumor tissue from sampling region 2. The receptors come from an older woman with primary liver carcinoma and hepatitis B virus infection. Both conserved end residues are part of each CDR3. The order of the fields is clone size, J gene, D gene, V gene, CDR3 protein, CDR3 DNA. The D gene is left open where the match is weak. For some rows the clone size is stated as once, few or many, or as a class when expanded; others skip it.

>NA|TRBJ2-3|TRBD2|TRBV4-1
CANSQDLTSGSRDTQYF
TGCGCTAACAGCCAAGATTTGACTAGCGGGAGTCGGGATACGCAGTATTTT
>NA|TRBJ1-1|NA|TRBV29-1
CSVRGDLNTEAFF
TGCAGCGTCAGAGGAGATTTGAACACTGAAGCTTTCTTT
>few|TRBJ2-5|TRBD1|TRBV28
CASSSWDRVGVETQYF
TGTGCCAGCAGTTCATGGGACAGGGTCGGAGTGGAGACCCAGTACTTC
>NA|TRBJ2-3|TRBD1|TRBV29-1
CSIGIRGRGTDTQYF
TGCAGCATTGGAATCAGGGGGCGAGGCACAGATACGCAGTATTTT
>few|TRBJ2-3|NA|TRBV10-3
CANSNGFSTDTQYF
TGTGCCAACAGTAACGGGTTTAGCACAGATACGCAGTATTTT
>NA|TRBJ1-6|NA|TRBV28
CARSRPNSPLHF
TGTGCCAGAAGCAGACCGAATTCACCCCTCCACTTT
>NA|TRBJ1-2|NA|TRBV11-2
CASSLDPIRAPRYGYTF
TGCGCCAGCAGCTTAGATCCTATCAGGGCGCCGCGCTATGGCTATACCTTC
>NA|TRBJ1-2|TRBD1|TRBV11-2
CAGTLNRGFYVYTF
TGTGCCGGCACCTTAAACAGGGGATTCTATGTCTACACCTTC
>few|TRBJ1-5|NA|TRBV5-1
CASSLGPGSNQPQHF
TGCGCCAGCAGCTTGGGACCAGGGAGCAATCAGCCCCAGCATTTT
>NA|TRBJ2-7|TRBD2|TRBV28
CASTNRLSGTNEQYF
TGTGCCAGCACCAACAGACTATCTGGGACTAACGAGCAGTACTTC
>NA|TRBJ2-3|TRBD2|TRBV29-1
CSVGGVASTDTQYF
TGTAGCGTTGGGGGGGTAGCTAGCACAGATACGCAGTATTTT
>NA|TRBJ2-6|NA|TRBV5-1
CASSLAGNSGTNVLTF
TGCGCCAGCAGCTTGGCGGGCAATTCTGGGACCAACGTCCTGACTTTC
>NA|TRBJ2-7|NA|TRBV4-2
CASSQGSLGHGASEQYF
TGTGCCAGCAGCCAAGGTAGTCTGGGACATGGGGCTAGCGAGCAGTACTTC
>NA|TRBJ2-3|NA|TRBV11-3
CVSSLVPGGTDTRYF
TGTGTCAGCAGCTTAGTGCCAGGAGGCACAGATACGCGGTATTTC
>NA|TRBJ2-1|TRBD1|TRBV11-2
CVSSDPTGVFDSEQFF
TGTGTCAGCAGCGACCCGACAGGGGTTTTTGACAGTGAGCAATTCTTC
>NA|TRBJ2-5|NA|TRBV12-3/TRBV12-4
CDSSPGFTETQYF
TGTGACAGCAGTCCCGGATTTACGGAGACCCAGTACTTC
>few|TRBJ1-2|NA|TRBV28
CASRARNYGYTF
TGTGCCAGCAGGGCGCGAAACTATGGCTACACCTTC
>NA|TRBJ2-5|TRBD1|TRBV29-1
CSVEPARGLQETQYF
TGCAGCGTTGAACCGGCCAGGGGGCTGCAGGAGACCCAGTACTTC
>NA|TRBJ1-1|TRBD1|TRBV28
CASSPWGGRGQDTEAFF
TGTGCCAGCAGCCCGTGGGGCGGTAGGGGGCAAGACACTGAAGCTTTCTTT
>NA|TRBJ2-4|NA|TRBV11-1
CAKSLTAGQKNIQYF
TGTGCCAAAAGCTTAACCGCGGGTCAAAAAAACATTCAGTACTTC
>many|TRBJ1-1|NA|TRBV28
CASSLINTEAFF
TGTGCCAGCAGTTTGATAAACACTGAAGCTTTCTTT
>NA|TRBJ1-4|NA|TRBV30
CAWGEGQINEKLFF
TGTGCCTGGGGTGAGGGCCAGATTAATGAAAAACTGTTTTTT
>NA|TRBJ2-6|NA|TRBV11-2
CARSPPSGTNVLTF
TGTGCCAGGAGCCCCCCCTCAGGGACCAACGTCCTGACTTTC
>NA|TRBJ2-7|TRBD2|TRBV12-3/TRBV12-4
CASSPWKAGGCNYEQYF
TGTGCCAGCAGCCCATGGAAGGCGGGAGGGTGTAACTACGAGCAGTACTTC
>many|TRBJ2-7|NA|TRBV30
CAWSVKREPLEQYF
TGTGCCTGGAGTGTCAAACGGGAGCCCCTTGAGCAGTACTTC
>many|TRBJ2-7|NA|TRBV5-6
CASSSGPSSYEQYF
TGTGCCAGCAGTTCAGGGCCGAGCTCCTACGAGCAGTACTTC
>NA|TRBJ1-1|TRBD1|TRBV9
CASSPQGGTEAFF
TGTGCCAGCAGCCCCCAGGGGGGGACTGAAGCTTTCTTT
>medium-sized|TRBJ2-1|NA|TRBV11-2
CASSPVGGQGDEQFF
TGTGCCAGCAGCCCCGTGGGGGGGCAAGGGGATGAGCAGTTCTTC
>few|TRBJ2-5|NA|TRBV5-1
CASSRLQGPETQYF
TGCGCCAGCAGCAGGTTACAGGGACCGGAGACCCAGTACTTC
>many|TRBJ1-2|NA|TRBV5-1
CASSLGRDFSGYTF
TGCGCCAGCAGCTTGGGTCGGGATTTTAGCGGCTACACCTTC
>many|TRBJ2-1|NA|TRBV30
CAWSTGTSVNEQFF
TGTGCCTGGAGTACAGGGACTTCTGTGAATGAGCAGTTCTTC
>many|TRBJ1-6|TRBD1|TRBV28
CASDRTGWNSPLHF
TGTGCCAGCGATAGGACAGGTTGGAATTCACCCCTCCACTTT
>NA|TRBJ1-5|TRBD1|TRBV2
CASSPQGAGNQPQHF
TGTGCCAGCAGTCCTCAGGGGGCTGGCAATCAGCCCCAGCATTTT
>NA|TRBJ1-1|NA|TRBV10-2
CASTPSGDTQAFF
TGCGCCAGCACCCCCAGTGGGGACACTCAAGCTTTCTTT
>NA|TRBJ2-7|TRBD2|TRBV20-1
CSAGLLAGAADEQYF
TGCAGTGCTGGTTTACTAGCGGGAGCGGCCGACGAGCAGTACTTC
>NA|TRBJ2-2|TRBD2|TRBV11-1
CTSNPLSAGGAGELFF
TGTACCAGCAACCCCTTAAGTGCGGGAGGGGCCGGGGAGCTGTTTTTT
>NA|TRBJ1-2|NA|TRBV28
CAGSLLGYGYTF
TGTGCCGGCAGTTTATTGGGCTATGGCTACACCTTC
>NA|TRBJ1-3|TRBD1|TRBV4-1
CASSQVPRRGQGNTLYF
TGCGCCAGCAGCCAAGTCCCTCGGAGGGGGCAGGGAAACACCTTATATTTT
>NA|TRBJ2-3|NA|TRBV9
CGSSTPGGLGNTQYF
TGTGGCAGCAGCACCCCCGGGGGGCTAGGGAATACGCAGTATTTT
>once|TRBJ2-7|NA|TRBV11-2
CASGRGGPSYELYF
TGTGCCAGTGGTCGGGGCGGGCCCTCCTACGAGCTCTACTTC
>few|TRBJ1-2|NA|TRBV7-2
CASSHGGINYGYTF
TGTGCCAGCAGCCATGGAGGAATCAACTATGGCTACACCTTC
>once|TRBJ2-7|TRBD2|TRBV6-6
CVSSWTSSSYEQYF
TGTGTCAGCAGCTGGACTAGTAGCTCCTACGAGCAGTACTTC